Below, 13 T cell receptor beta chains from the same sample are listed, as sequenced in a study of T cells in localized non-small cell lung cancer. The method was immunoSEQ multiplex PCR; TCRdb's version includes in-frame clones alone and lacks a portion of them. The data contain around 64,000 clones, roughly 81% of them singletons. This specimen was PBMCs, taken before any cancer treatment. The source of these receptors is a man aged 40 to 69 with stage II lung adenocarcinoma.

This chain links TRBV7-9 with TRBJ2-3, with 11 bases matching TRBD2. The CDR3 contains 17 residues. The V and J ends lost 6 bases and 4 bases, in that order; junction bases with no gene match: 12. From germline, CDR1 is SEHNR and CDR2 FQNEAQ (reference sequence). This CDR3 reads CASSGLGLAGGPDTQYF. CDR3 coding DNA: TGTGCCAGCAGTGGGTTGGGGCTAGCGGGAGGACCAGATACGCAGTATTTT.

This clone was detected a few times. The chain carries TRBV25-1 and TRBJ2-7, with unresolved D. The germline CDR1 and CDR2 sequences are MGHDK and SYGVNS. This CDR3 is built from 11 residues. The ends were cut back, 4 bases at V and 3 bases at J, with 4 bases in the middle. CDR3 DNA: TGTGCCAGCAGTGCATTCTACGAGCAGTACTTC. As protein: CASSAFYEQYF.

This clone turned up a few times. The chain employs TRBV30 and TRBJ2-7, with D possibly matching TRBD2 (6 bases). V shed 2 bases and J shed 3 bases, with 11 bases lying between them. The CDR3 runs to 13 residues. Germline V gene data show CDR1 as GTSNPN and CDR2 as SVGIG (reference sequence). The CDR3 protein is CAWSRGARYEQYF. The CDR3 coding sequence is TGTGCCTGGAGTCGCGGGGCTCGCTACGAGCAGTACTTC.

The chain joins TRBV11-1 to TRBJ2-7, with unresolved D. The V and J ends lost 2 bases and 2 bases respectively, with 13 bases between them. Germline lookup yields CDR1 SGHAT and CDR2 FQDESV (reference sequence). The CDR3 runs 15 residues. The DNA for the CDR3 is TGTGCCAGCAGCTTAAGTCAAAGCTCTCCCTACGAGCAGTACTTC. Amino acids: CASSLSQSSPYEQYF.

The gene calls are TRBV30 and TRBJ2-1; no reliable D call. V lost 3 bases, J lost 2 bases, and 5 bases lay in between. The CDR3 is made up of 12 amino acids. Looked up from germline, CDR1 is GTSNPN and CDR2 is SVGIG (reference sequence). CDR3: CAWRVTYNEQFF. The CDR3, as DNA: TGTGCCTGGAGAGTCACCTACAATGAGCAGTTCTTC.

This clone was detected only once. The V gene is TRBV14, the J gene TRBJ2-4; a weak D match, TRBD2 (5 bases). The CDR3 is 18 residues long. Trimming left V 1 base short and J 0 bases short, with 16 bases between. CDR1 is SGHDN and CDR2 is FVKESK in the germline V gene. The CDR3 region is CASSQGYRERLAKNIQYF. The CDR3 region has the DNA TGTGCCAGCAGCCAAGGCTACCGAGAGCGGCTAGCCAAAAACATTCAGTACTTC.

This sequence joins TRBV15 and TRBJ2-7; 9 nucleotides line up with TRBD2. V dropped 1 base and J dropped 0; count of bases not matched to a gene: 4. Germline CDR1 is LNHNV and CDR2 is YYDKDF (reference sequence). This CDR3 is 16 amino acids long. The chain's CDR3 is CATSRATSGSSYEQYF. In DNA form, the CDR3 reads TGTGCCACCAGCAGAGCGACTAGCGGATCCTCCTACGAGCAGTACTTC. Full variable domain (outside the CDR3, taken from reference TRBV15 and TRBJ2-7): DAMVIQNPRYQVTQFGKPVTLSCSQTLNHNVMYWYQQKSSQAPKLLFHYYDKDFNNEADTPDNFQSRRPNTSFCFLDIRSPGLGDTAMYLCATSRATSGSSYEQYFGPGTRLTVT.

This clone was detected only a few times. V is TRBV6-5 and J is TRBJ2-2, with TRBD1 matching 8 bases. V lost 6 bases and J lost 4; bases outside the gene matches: 7. Germline V gene sequence: CDR1 MNHEY, CDR2 SVGAGI. The CDR3 has 15 amino acids. The CDR3 sequence: CASSWGQASTGELFF. The DNA for the CDR3 is TGTGCCAGCAGCTGGGGACAGGCCAGCACCGGGGAGCTGTTTTTT.

The CDR3 DNA follows: TGTGCCAGCAGTTTAGAATCCAGGGGCACTGGCTACACCTTC. It translates to CASSLESRGTGYTF. This chain joins TRBV28 and TRBJ1-2; TRBD1 might be the D (6 bases). From germline, CDR1 is MDHEN and CDR2 SYDVKM. The CDR3 loop spans 14 amino acids. V was cut by 2 bases and J by 7 bases, with 14 bases left in between.

By share, this clone ranks as medium-sized. This rearrangement joins TRBV2 to TRBJ1-2; TRBD1 might be the D (6 bases). CDR1 and CDR2 (germline): SNHLY, FYNNEI. Trimming took off 2 bases at V and 6 bases at J, with 16 bases between the two ends. The CDR3 is 15 residues long. The CDR3 protein is CASSERGQGIDGYTF. The DNA of the CDR3 is TGTGCCAGCAGTGAACGCGGGCAGGGGATCGATGGCTACACCTTC.

The chain couples TRBV13 to TRBJ1-1; the D is unclear. The CDR3 runs to 12 residues. The ends were cut back, 2 bases at V and 7 bases at J, with 8 bases in the middle. Germline CDR1 is PRHDT and CDR2 is FYEKMQ (reference sequence). The CDR3 reads CASSLLTHEAFF. CDR3 nucleotides: TGTGCCAGCAGCTTACTGACTCATGAAGCTTTCTTT. Looking up the rest from reference TRBV13 and TRBJ1-1 gives the full variable domain: AAGVIQSPRHLIKEKRETATLKCYPIPRHDTVYWYQQGPGQDPQFLISFYEKMQSDKGSIPDRFSAQQFSDYHSELNMSSLELGDSALYFCASSLLTHEAFFGQGTRLTVV.

The rearrangement joins TRBV5-1 to TRBJ2-4; 8 positions match TRBD2. This CDR3 has 16 residues. With 2 bases clipped from V and 8 bases from J, the junction kept 12 bases outside the gene matches. Germline V gene data show CDR1 as SGHRS and CDR2 as YFSETQ. CDR3 DNA: TGCGCCAGCAGCTTCGGACTAGCCGGAGAGGGCGACATTCAGTACTTC. This translates into CASSFGLAGEGDIQYF.

This clone was counted a single time. The chain recombines TRBV6-6 with TRBJ2-7, with D possibly being TRBD1 or TRBD2 (5 bases each). Per germline, CDR1 MNHNY and CDR2 SVGAGI (reference sequence). V lost 10 bases, J lost 6 bases, and 19 bases lay in between. The CDR3 spans 13 residues. The DNA of the CDR3 is TGTGCCACATCCAGGGACGGTTCTCTCGAGCAGTACTTC. This translates into CATSRDGSLEQYF.